This is a list of T cell receptor beta chains from one sample in a study of CD8 T cells in Susac syndrome. Each CDR3 protein gets one entry after TCRdb re-called the immunoSEQ multiplex PCR reads with MiXCR. The table records about 300,000 distinct CDR3 sequences, approximately 85% of them present only once. The specimen sequenced was CD8+ T cells from PBMCs. Receptors were obtained from a human donor with multiple sclerosis. Both conserved end residues are part of each CDR3. Each record gives: CDR3 DNA, CDR3 protein, clone size, J gene, V gene, D gene. D genes are given only for firm matches. Only part of the rows carry a size: once, few, many, or a class if the clone is expanded.

CDR3 DNA: TGTGCCAGCAGTTTATCTCTACAGGGTGCAGATACGCAGTATTTT; CDR3 protein: CASSLSLQGADTQYF; clone size: once; J gene: TRBJ2-3; V gene: TRBV27; D gene: NA
CDR3 DNA: TGTGCCAGCAGGCCTCCGGATTCTGGGGCCAACGTCCTGACTTTC; CDR3 protein: CASRPPDSGANVLTF; clone size: NA; J gene: TRBJ2-6; V gene: TRBV6-1; D gene: NA
CDR3 DNA: TGTGCCAGCAGTGACCCAGCGGGAGACGGGTACGAGCAGTACTTC; CDR3 protein: CASSDPAGDGYEQYF; clone size: once; J gene: TRBJ2-7; V gene: TRBV2; D gene: TRBD2
CDR3 DNA: TGTGCCAGCAGTTACGGGGGTCGAGATGGCTACACCTTC; CDR3 protein: CASSYGGRDGYTF; clone size: NA; J gene: TRBJ1-2; V gene: TRBV6-5; D gene: NA
CDR3 DNA: TGTGCCAGCAGTTTATTAGCGGAGGACTACGAGCAGTACTTC; CDR3 protein: CASSLLAEDYEQYF; clone size: NA; J gene: TRBJ2-7; V gene: TRBV28; D gene: NA
CDR3 DNA: TGTGCCACCAGCAGGGGACGGATCTACGAGCAGTACTTC; CDR3 protein: CATSRGRIYEQYF; clone size: few; J gene: TRBJ2-7; V gene: TRBV15; D gene: NA
CDR3 DNA: TGCAGTGCTAGAGACGGACGGGACTCACTTACCTACGAGCAGTACTTC; CDR3 protein: CSARDGRDSLTYEQYF; clone size: NA; J gene: TRBJ2-7; V gene: TRBV20-1; D gene: NA
CDR3 DNA: TGTGCCAGCAGCCAAGTCTACTCGGGGAACGGCTACACCTTC; CDR3 protein: CASSQVYSGNGYTF; clone size: NA; J gene: TRBJ1-2; V gene: TRBV3-1; D gene: NA
CDR3 DNA: TGTGCCAGTAGTCCCCGCAGCCTCGATACGCAGTATTTT; CDR3 protein: CASSPRSLDTQYF; clone size: NA; J gene: TRBJ2-3; V gene: TRBV19; D gene: NA
CDR3 DNA: TGTGCCAGCAGTCTTTCGGACATTAACGGGGAGCTGTTTTTT; CDR3 protein: CASSLSDINGELFF; clone size: once; J gene: TRBJ2-2; V gene: TRBV27; D gene: NA
CDR3 DNA: TGTGCCAGCAGCGTGTTAGGGCTGATGAACACTGAAGCTTTCTTT; CDR3 protein: CASSVLGLMNTEAFF; clone size: few; J gene: TRBJ1-1; V gene: TRBV27; D gene: NA
CDR3 DNA: TGTGCCACCAGCAGAGGACAGACGATTAGCTCCTACAATGAGCAGTTCTTC; CDR3 protein: CATSRGQTISSYNEQFF; clone size: NA; J gene: TRBJ2-1; V gene: TRBV15; D gene: NA
CDR3 DNA: TGCGCCAGCAGCGCCCCGCCCGATTACGAGCAGTACTTC; CDR3 protein: CASSAPPDYEQYF; clone size: NA; J gene: TRBJ2-7; V gene: TRBV5-1; D gene: NA
CDR3 DNA: TGTGCCAGCAGTTACATAAAGCTGGGACCGTCGAACACTGAAGCTTTCTTT; CDR3 protein: CASSYIKLGPSNTEAFF; clone size: once; J gene: TRBJ1-1; V gene: TRBV6-2/TRBV6-3; D gene: NA
CDR3 DNA: TGTGCCAGCAGCGCCATCCGGGCCTTCACAGATACGCAGTATTTT; CDR3 protein: CASSAIRAFTDTQYF; clone size: NA; J gene: TRBJ2-3; V gene: TRBV9; D gene: NA
CDR3 DNA: TGCAGCGTAGTACCCGGGACTAGCTACTACAATGAGCAGTTCTTC; CDR3 protein: CSVVPGTSYYNEQFF; clone size: NA; J gene: TRBJ2-1; V gene: TRBV29-1; D gene: TRBD2
CDR3 DNA: TGTGCCAGCAGCTCGGGACGCCTCTACGAGCAGTACTTC; CDR3 protein: CASSSGRLYEQYF; clone size: NA; J gene: TRBJ2-7; V gene: TRBV7-9; D gene: NA
CDR3 DNA: TGTGCCAGCAGGAACACCGGGGAGCTGTTTTTT; CDR3 protein: CASRNTGELFF; clone size: few; J gene: TRBJ2-2; V gene: TRBV7-2; D gene: NA
CDR3 DNA: TGTGCCAGCAGCTTAGGTCGGTCGACGAGGGAGCAGTACTTC; CDR3 protein: CASSLGRSTREQYF; clone size: few; J gene: TRBJ2-7; V gene: TRBV7-3; D gene: NA
CDR3 DNA: TGCGCCAGCAGCATAGGGACAGGGGGCGGCGAGCAGTACTTC; CDR3 protein: CASSIGTGGGEQYF; clone size: NA; J gene: TRBJ2-7; V gene: TRBV5-1; D gene: TRBD1
CDR3 DNA: TGTGCCAGCAGCTTGGGGTTATGGTACGAGCAGTACTTC; CDR3 protein: CASSLGLWYEQYF; clone size: few; J gene: TRBJ2-7; V gene: TRBV13; D gene: NA
CDR3 DNA: TGTGCCAGCAGCTTGGCAGGCCAGAGCTCCTACAATGAGCAGTTCTTC; CDR3 protein: CASSLAGQSSYNEQFF; clone size: NA; J gene: TRBJ2-1; V gene: TRBV5-6; D gene: NA
CDR3 DNA: TGTGCCAGCAGCTCGCCGGGACTAGCGGGAGTCTCCTACAATGAGCAGTTCTTC; CDR3 protein: CASSSPGLAGVSYNEQFF; clone size: NA; J gene: TRBJ2-1; V gene: TRBV13; D gene: TRBD2
CDR3 DNA: TGTGCCGGCAGCTTAGGTACAGCTGGCACGTGGGATACGCAGTATTTT; CDR3 protein: CAGSLGTAGTWDTQYF; clone size: NA; J gene: TRBJ2-3; V gene: TRBV7-2; D gene: NA
CDR3 DNA: TGTGCCAGTAGTTACGGAGCCCCCGCTACGCAGTATTTT; CDR3 protein: CASSYGAPATQYF; clone size: NA; J gene: TRBJ2-3; V gene: TRBV19; D gene: NA
CDR3 DNA: TGTGCCAGCAGTTTTCCCACGACTAGCGGGTCCTACAATGAGCAGTTCTTC; CDR3 protein: CASSFPTTSGSYNEQFF; clone size: NA; J gene: TRBJ2-1; V gene: TRBV28; D gene: TRBD2
CDR3 DNA: TGCGCCAGCCGGGGACCGGGTAGTCTAAGCTCCTACAATGAGCAGTTCTTC; CDR3 protein: CASRGPGSLSSYNEQFF; clone size: once; J gene: TRBJ2-1; V gene: TRBV10-2; D gene: NA
CDR3 DNA: TGCGCCAGCAGCCCTCATAACACTGAAGCTTTCTTT; CDR3 protein: CASSPHNTEAFF; clone size: NA; J gene: TRBJ1-1; V gene: TRBV4-1; D gene: NA
CDR3 DNA: TGCGCCAGCAGACTTACTAGCGGAGGGGAGACCCAGTACTTC; CDR3 protein: CASRLTSGGETQYF; clone size: NA; J gene: TRBJ2-5; V gene: TRBV5-1; D gene: TRBD2
CDR3 DNA: TGTGCCAGCAGCTTAGTCGGGAGGCTATTCTTC; CDR3 protein: CASSLVGRLFF; clone size: NA; J gene: TRBJ2-1; V gene: TRBV7-2; D gene: TRBD2
CDR3 DNA: TGTGCCACCAGCAGAGCGGGAGAGACAGATACGCAGTATTTT; CDR3 protein: CATSRAGETDTQYF; clone size: few; J gene: TRBJ2-3; V gene: TRBV24-1; D gene: TRBD2
CDR3 DNA: TGCAGCGTTGAAGCCCCCGTCATCTTTTCAGGCTACACCTTC; CDR3 protein: CSVEAPVIFSGYTF; clone size: NA; J gene: TRBJ1-2; V gene: TRBV29-1; D gene: NA
CDR3 DNA: TGTGCCAGCAGCGTAGCTCGGACAGGCTACGAGCAGTACTTC; CDR3 protein: CASSVARTGYEQYF; clone size: NA; J gene: TRBJ2-7; V gene: TRBV9; D gene: TRBD1
CDR3 DNA: TGTGCCAGCAGACGGGTGGAGAACACTGAAGCTTTCTTT; CDR3 protein: CASRRVENTEAFF; clone size: NA; J gene: TRBJ1-1; V gene: TRBV5-4; D gene: NA
CDR3 DNA: TGCAGTGCTATCTCAACCTTACAGGATAGCAATCAGCCCCAGCATTTT; CDR3 protein: CSAISTLQDSNQPQHF; clone size: NA; J gene: TRBJ1-5; V gene: TRBV20-1; D gene: NA
CDR3 DNA: TGCAGCACCTGTTCGACAGATGAGCAGTTCTTC; CDR3 protein: CSTCSTDEQFF; clone size: NA; J gene: TRBJ2-1; V gene: TRBV29-1; D gene: NA
CDR3 DNA: TGTGCCAGCAGTTTAGGTCAGAACAGATACGAGCAGTACTTC; CDR3 protein: CASSLGQNRYEQYF; clone size: NA; J gene: TRBJ2-7; V gene: TRBV12-3/TRBV12-4; D gene: NA
CDR3 DNA: TGTGCCAGCAATGATCTAGCCCTGGGAGAGACCCAGTACTTC; CDR3 protein: CASNDLALGETQYF; clone size: few; J gene: TRBJ2-5; V gene: TRBV5-6; D gene: NA
CDR3 DNA: TGTGCCACCAGGGCCGGGGAGTCCACTGAAGCTTTCTTT; CDR3 protein: CATRAGESTEAFF; clone size: NA; J gene: TRBJ1-1; V gene: TRBV24-1; D gene: NA
CDR3 DNA: TGTGCCAGCAGTTCACTTGCCGGACAGGGCGTCTACACCTTC; CDR3 protein: CASSSLAGQGVYTF; clone size: NA; J gene: TRBJ1-2; V gene: TRBV6-5; D gene: TRBD1
CDR3 DNA: TGCGCCAGCAGCCAAGGAACGGCACGGGCCAACGTCCTGACTTTC; CDR3 protein: CASSQGTARANVLTF; clone size: NA; J gene: TRBJ2-6; V gene: TRBV4-3; D gene: NA
CDR3 DNA: TGTGCCAGCAGCGTAGCTGGGGGGGTTTACGAGCAGTACTTC; CDR3 protein: CASSVAGGVYEQYF; clone size: NA; J gene: TRBJ2-7; V gene: TRBV9; D gene: TRBD2
CDR3 DNA: TGTGCCACCAGTGATCCTCAAGCGAGGGTCACAGATACGCAGTATTTT; CDR3 protein: CATSDPQARVTDTQYF; clone size: NA; J gene: TRBJ2-3; V gene: TRBV24-1; D gene: NA
CDR3 DNA: TGTGCCAGCAGTTTCCGTGACGGCAACAATCAGCCCCAGCATTTT; CDR3 protein: CASSFRDGNNQPQHF; clone size: NA; J gene: TRBJ1-5; V gene: TRBV6-2/TRBV6-3; D gene: NA
CDR3 DNA: TGTGCCAGCAGCTTGTGGTATGGGACAGGGGATACGCAGTATTTT; CDR3 protein: CASSLWYGTGDTQYF; clone size: NA; J gene: TRBJ2-3; V gene: TRBV5-4; D gene: TRBD1
CDR3 DNA: TGCAGTGCTAGAGATTTTAACGGACCTTTATACGAGCAGTACTTC; CDR3 protein: CSARDFNGPLYEQYF; clone size: NA; J gene: TRBJ2-7; V gene: TRBV20-1; D gene: NA
CDR3 DNA: TGTGCCAGCAGCGTAGCTGAACAGGGGGTGGTCGGAGATACGCAGTATTTT; CDR3 protein: CASSVAEQGVVGDTQYF; clone size: NA; J gene: TRBJ2-3; V gene: TRBV9; D gene: TRBD1
CDR3 DNA: TGTGCCAGCAGCTTGGCCCAGGGAGAGACCCAGTACTTC; CDR3 protein: CASSLAQGETQYF; clone size: NA; J gene: TRBJ2-5; V gene: TRBV5-8; D gene: NA
CDR3 DNA: TGCAGCGTTGAGGAGTACTACAATGAGCAGTTCTTC; CDR3 protein: CSVEEYYNEQFF; clone size: NA; J gene: TRBJ2-1; V gene: TRBV29-1; D gene: NA
CDR3 DNA: TGTGCCAGCAGCGGTGGGAACTCCTACGAGCAGTACTTC; CDR3 protein: CASSGGNSYEQYF; clone size: NA; J gene: TRBJ2-7; V gene: TRBV9; D gene: NA
CDR3 DNA: TGTGCCAGCAGTTCCAGAAATGAAAAACTGTTTTTT; CDR3 protein: CASSSRNEKLFF; clone size: NA; J gene: TRBJ1-4; V gene: TRBV28; D gene: NA
CDR3 DNA: TGCGCCAGCAGCCAAGATAGATGGCTAGCGGGAGGTCCGCTCTTC; CDR3 protein: CASSQDRWLAGGPLF; clone size: NA; J gene: TRBJ2-1; V gene: TRBV4-3; D gene: TRBD2
CDR3 DNA: TGCAGTGCTAGAGCGGTTAGCGGGAGCACAGATACGCAGTATTTT; CDR3 protein: CSARAVSGSTDTQYF; clone size: NA; J gene: TRBJ2-3; V gene: TRBV20-1; D gene: TRBD2
CDR3 DNA: TGCAGTGCTAGTGTTGCCGCTAGCGGGGGGGGAGAGACCCAGTACTTC; CDR3 protein: CSASVAASGGGETQYF; clone size: NA; J gene: TRBJ2-5; V gene: TRBV20-1; D gene: TRBD2